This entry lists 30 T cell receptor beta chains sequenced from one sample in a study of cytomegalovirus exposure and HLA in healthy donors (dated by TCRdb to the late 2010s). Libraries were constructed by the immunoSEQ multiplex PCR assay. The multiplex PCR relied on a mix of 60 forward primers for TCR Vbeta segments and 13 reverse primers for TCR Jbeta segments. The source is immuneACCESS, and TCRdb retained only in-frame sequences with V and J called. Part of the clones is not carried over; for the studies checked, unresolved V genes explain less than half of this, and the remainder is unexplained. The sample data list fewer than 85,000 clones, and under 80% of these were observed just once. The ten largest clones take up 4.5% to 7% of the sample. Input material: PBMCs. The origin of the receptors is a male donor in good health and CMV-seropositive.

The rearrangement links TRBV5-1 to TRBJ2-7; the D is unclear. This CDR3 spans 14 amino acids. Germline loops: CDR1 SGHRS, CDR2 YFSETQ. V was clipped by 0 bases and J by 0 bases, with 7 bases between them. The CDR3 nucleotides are TGCGCCAGCAGCTTGGATGGCTTCTCCTACGAGCAGTACTTC. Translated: CASSLDGFSYEQYF.

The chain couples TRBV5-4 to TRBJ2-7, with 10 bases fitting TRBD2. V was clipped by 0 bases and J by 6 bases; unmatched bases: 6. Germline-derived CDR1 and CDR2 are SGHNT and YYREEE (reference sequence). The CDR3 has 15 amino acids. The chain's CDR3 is CASSLVSGRAGEQYF. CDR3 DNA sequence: TGTGCCAGCAGCTTGGTAAGCGGGAGGGCTGGCGAGCAGTACTTC.

CDR3 coding DNA: TGTGCCAGCAGCTGGGACAAGTTGGCTAATGAGCAGTTCTTC. Translated: CASSWDKLANEQFF. The chain uses TRBV27 and TRBJ2-1; possible D gene TRBD1, 6 bases. The ends were cut back, 6 bases at V and 7 bases at J, with 16 bases in the middle. This CDR3 region has 14 residues. In germline, CDR1 is MNHEY, CDR2 SMNVEV (reference sequence).

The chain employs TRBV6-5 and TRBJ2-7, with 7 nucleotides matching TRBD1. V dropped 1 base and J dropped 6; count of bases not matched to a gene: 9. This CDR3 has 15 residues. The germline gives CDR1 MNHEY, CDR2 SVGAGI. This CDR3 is CASSYYTGDLGEQYF. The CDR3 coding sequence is TGTGCCAGCAGTTACTACACAGGGGATCTCGGCGAGCAGTACTTC.

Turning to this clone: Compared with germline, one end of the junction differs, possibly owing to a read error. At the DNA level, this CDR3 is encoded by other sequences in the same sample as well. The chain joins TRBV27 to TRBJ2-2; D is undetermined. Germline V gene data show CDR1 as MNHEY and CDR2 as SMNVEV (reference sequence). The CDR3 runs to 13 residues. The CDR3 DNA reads TGCGCCAGCACCACAGAGATTACCGGGGAGCTGTTTTTT. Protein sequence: CASTTEITGELFF.

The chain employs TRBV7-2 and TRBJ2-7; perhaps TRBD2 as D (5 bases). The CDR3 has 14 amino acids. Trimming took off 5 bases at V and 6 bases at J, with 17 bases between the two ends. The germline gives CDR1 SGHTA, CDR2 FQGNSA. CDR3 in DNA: TGTGCCAGCAGCGACCGGGTAGGAGGCCCCGAGCAGTACTTC. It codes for CASSDRVGGPEQYF.

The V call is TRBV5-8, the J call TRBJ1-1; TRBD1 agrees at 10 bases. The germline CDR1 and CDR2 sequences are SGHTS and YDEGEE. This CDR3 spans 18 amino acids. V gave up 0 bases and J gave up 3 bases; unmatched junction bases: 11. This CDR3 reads CASSLVKDRGFRDTEAFF. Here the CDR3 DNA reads TGTGCCAGCAGCTTGGTAAAGGACAGGGGGTTTCGGGACACTGAAGCTTTCTTT.

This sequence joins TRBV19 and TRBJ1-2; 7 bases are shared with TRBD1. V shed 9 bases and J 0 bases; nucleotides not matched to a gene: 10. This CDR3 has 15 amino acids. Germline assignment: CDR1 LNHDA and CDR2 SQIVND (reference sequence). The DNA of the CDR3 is TGTGCCAGCCAGACAGGGACTCATGCTAACTATGGCTACACCTTC. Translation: CASQTGTHANYGYTF.

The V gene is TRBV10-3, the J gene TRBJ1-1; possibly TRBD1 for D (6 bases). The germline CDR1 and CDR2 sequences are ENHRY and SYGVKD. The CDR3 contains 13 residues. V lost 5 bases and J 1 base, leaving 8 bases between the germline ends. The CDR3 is CAISQQGNTEAFF. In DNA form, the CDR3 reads TGTGCCATCAGTCAACAGGGGAACACTGAAGCTTTCTTT.

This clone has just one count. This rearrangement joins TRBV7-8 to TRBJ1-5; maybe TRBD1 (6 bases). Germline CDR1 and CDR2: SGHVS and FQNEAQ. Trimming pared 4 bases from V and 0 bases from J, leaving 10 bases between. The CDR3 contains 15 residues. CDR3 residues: CASSSQQGSNQPQHF. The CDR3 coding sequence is TGTGCCAGCAGCTCACAACAGGGTAGCAATCAGCCCCAGCATTTT.

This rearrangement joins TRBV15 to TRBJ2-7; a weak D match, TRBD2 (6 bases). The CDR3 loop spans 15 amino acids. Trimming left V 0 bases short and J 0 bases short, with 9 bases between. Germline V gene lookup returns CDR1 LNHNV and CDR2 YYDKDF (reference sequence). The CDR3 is CATSRDAGTSYEQYF. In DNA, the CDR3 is TGTGCCACCAGCAGAGATGCGGGAACCTCCTACGAGCAGTACTTC.

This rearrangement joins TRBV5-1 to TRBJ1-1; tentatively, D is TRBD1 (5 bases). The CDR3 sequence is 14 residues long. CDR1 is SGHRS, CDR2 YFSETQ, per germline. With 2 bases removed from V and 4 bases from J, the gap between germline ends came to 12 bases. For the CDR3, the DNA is TGCGCCAGCAGCTTCAGGGAGGCTCCCACTGAAGCTTTCTTT. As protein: CASSFREAPTEAFF. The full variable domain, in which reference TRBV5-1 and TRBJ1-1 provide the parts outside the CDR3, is KAGVTQTPRYLIKTRGQQVTLSCSPISGHRSVSWYQQTPGQGLQFLFEYFSETQRNKGNFPGRFSGRQFSNSRSEMNVSTLELGDSALYLCASSFREAPTEAFFGQGTRLTVV.

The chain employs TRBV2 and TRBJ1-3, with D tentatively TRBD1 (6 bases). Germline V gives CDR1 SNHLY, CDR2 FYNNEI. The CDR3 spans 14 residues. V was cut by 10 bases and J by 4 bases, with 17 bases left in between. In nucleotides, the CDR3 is TGTGCCACCCACCTCGGGGGGGCGGGAAACACCATATATTTT. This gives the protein CATHLGGAGNTIYF.

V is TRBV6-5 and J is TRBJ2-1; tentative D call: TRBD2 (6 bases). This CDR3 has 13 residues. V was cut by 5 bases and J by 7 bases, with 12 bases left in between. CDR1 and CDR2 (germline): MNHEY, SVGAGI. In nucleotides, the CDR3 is TGTGCCAGCAGTAGACTAGTCGGAAATGAGCAGTTCTTC. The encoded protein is CASSRLVGNEQFF.

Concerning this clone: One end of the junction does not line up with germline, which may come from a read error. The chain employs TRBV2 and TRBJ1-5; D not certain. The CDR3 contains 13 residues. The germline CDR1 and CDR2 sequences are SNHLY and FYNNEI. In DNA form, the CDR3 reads TGTGCCAGCAGTAGTCGACATCGTCAGCCCCGGCATTTT. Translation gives CASSSRHRQPRHF.

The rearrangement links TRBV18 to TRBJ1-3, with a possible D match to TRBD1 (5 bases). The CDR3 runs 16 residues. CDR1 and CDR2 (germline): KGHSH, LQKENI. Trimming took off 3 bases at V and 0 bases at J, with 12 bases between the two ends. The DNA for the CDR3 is TGTGCCAGCTCACCTGAGGCCGGGGGCTCTGGAAACACCATATATTTT. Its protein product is CASSPEAGGSGNTIYF. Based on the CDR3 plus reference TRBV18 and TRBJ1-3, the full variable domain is NAGVMQNPRHLVRRRGQEARLRCSPMKGHSHVYWYRQLPEEGLKFMVYLQKENIIDESGMPKERFSAEFPKEGPSILRIQQVVRGDSAAYFCASSPEAGGSGNTIYFGEGSWLTVV.

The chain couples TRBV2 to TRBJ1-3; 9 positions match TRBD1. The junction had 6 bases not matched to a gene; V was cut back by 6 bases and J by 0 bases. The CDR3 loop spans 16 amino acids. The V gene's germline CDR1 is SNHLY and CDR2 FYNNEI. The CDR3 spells CASRLQGASSGNTIYF. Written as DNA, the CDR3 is TGTGCCAGCAGGCTACAGGGGGCCAGCTCTGGAAACACCATATATTTT. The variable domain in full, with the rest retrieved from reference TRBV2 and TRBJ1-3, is EPEVTQTPSHQVTQMGQEVILRCVPISNHLYFYWYRQILGQKVEFLVSFYNNEISEKSEIFDDQFSVERPDGSNFTLKIRSTKLEDSAMYFCASRLQGASSGNTIYFGEGSWLTVV.

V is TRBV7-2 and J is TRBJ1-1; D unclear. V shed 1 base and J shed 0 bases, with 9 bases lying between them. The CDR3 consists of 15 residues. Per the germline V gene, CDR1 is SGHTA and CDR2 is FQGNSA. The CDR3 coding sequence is TGTGCCAGCAGCTTAGATCCGGGTATGAACACTGAAGCTTTCTTT. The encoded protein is CASSLDPGMNTEAFF.

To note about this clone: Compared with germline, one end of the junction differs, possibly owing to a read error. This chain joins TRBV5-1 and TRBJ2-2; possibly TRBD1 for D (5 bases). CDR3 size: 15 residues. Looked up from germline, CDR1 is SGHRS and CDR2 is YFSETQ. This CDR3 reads CASSFFPGNPGELFF. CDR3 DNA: TGCGCCAGCAGCTTCTTTCCAGGGAACCCCGGGGAGCTGTTTTTT.

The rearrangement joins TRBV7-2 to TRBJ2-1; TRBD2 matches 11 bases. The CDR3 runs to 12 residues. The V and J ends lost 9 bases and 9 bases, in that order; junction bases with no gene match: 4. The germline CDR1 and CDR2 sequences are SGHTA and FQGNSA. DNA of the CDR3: TGTGCCAGTAGCGGGGGGGCCTCTGAGCAGTTCTTC. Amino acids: CASSGGASEQFF. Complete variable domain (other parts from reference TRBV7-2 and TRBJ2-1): GAGVSQSPSNKVTEKGKDVELRCDPISGHTALYWYRQSLGQGLEFLIYFQGNSAPDKSGLPSDRFSAERTGGSVSTLTIQRTQQEDSAVYLCASSGGASEQFFGPGTRLTVL.

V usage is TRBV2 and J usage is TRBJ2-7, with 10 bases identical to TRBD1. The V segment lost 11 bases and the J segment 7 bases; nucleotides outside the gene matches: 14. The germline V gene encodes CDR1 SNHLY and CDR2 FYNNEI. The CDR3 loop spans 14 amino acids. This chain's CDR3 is CAEGLDRGGLEQYF. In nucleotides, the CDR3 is TGTGCCGAAGGATTGGACAGGGGGGGTCTAGAGCAGTACTTC.

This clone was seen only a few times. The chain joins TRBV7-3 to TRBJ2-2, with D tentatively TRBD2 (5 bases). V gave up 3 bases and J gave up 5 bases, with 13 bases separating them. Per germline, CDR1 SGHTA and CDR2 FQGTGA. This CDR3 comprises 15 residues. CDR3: CASSLSGGGTGELFF. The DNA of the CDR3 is TGTGCCAGCAGCTTGTCCGGCGGCGGGACCGGGGAGCTGTTTTTT.

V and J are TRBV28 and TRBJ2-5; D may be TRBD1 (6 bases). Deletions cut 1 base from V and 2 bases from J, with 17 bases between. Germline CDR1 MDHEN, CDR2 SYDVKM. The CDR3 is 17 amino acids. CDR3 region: CASSLLFPGEGQETQYF. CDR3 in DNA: TGTGCCAGCAGTTTATTGTTTCCAGGGGAAGGGCAAGAGACCCAGTACTTC.

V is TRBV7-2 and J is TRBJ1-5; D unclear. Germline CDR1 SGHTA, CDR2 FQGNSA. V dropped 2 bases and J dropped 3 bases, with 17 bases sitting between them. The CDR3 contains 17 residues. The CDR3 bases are TGTGCCAGCAGCTTATCTCCCTGGTCGCGGCTCAATCAGCCCCAGCATTTT. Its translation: CASSLSPWSRLNQPQHF.

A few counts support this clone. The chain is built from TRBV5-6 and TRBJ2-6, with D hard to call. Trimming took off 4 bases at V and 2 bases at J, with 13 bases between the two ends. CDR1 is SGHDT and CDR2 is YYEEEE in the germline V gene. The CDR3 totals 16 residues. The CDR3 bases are TGTGCCAGCAGCACGATCGAATCGGCTGGGGCCAACGTCCTGACTTTC. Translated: CASSTIESAGANVLTF. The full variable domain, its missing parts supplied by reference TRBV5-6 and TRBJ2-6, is DAGVTQSPTHLIKTRGQQVTLRCSPKSGHDTVSWYQQALGQGPQFIFQYYEEEERQRGNFPDRFSGHQFPNYSSELNVNALLLGDSALYLCASSTIESAGANVLTFGAGSRLTVL.

This chain's CDR3 is CASSLAPGGNEQFF. CDR3 bases: TGTGCCAGCAGCTTAGCACCCGGGGGGAATGAGCAGTTCTTC. The rearrangement links TRBV7-7 to TRBJ2-1, with TRBD2 identical over 7 bases. The CDR3 covers 14 residues. The germline V gene encodes CDR1 SSHAT and CDR2 FNYEAQ (reference sequence). V was pared by 0 bases and J by 7 bases, with 3 bases of the junction left unmatched.

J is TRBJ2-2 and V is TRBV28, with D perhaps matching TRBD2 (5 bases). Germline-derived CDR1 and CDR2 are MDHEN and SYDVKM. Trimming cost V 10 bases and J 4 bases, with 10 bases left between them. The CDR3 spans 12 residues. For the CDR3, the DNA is TGTGCCACCGTCGCGGGCACCGGGGAGCTGTTTTTT. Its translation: CATVAGTGELFF.

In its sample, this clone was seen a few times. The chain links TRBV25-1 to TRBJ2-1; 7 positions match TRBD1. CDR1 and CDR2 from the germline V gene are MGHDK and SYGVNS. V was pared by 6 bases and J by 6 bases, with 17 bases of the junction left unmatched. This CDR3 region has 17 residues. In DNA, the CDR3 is TGTGCCAGCAGAGCTCAGGTCGGGGACAGCGAATCCAATGAGCAGTTCTTC. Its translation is CASRAQVGDSESNEQFF.

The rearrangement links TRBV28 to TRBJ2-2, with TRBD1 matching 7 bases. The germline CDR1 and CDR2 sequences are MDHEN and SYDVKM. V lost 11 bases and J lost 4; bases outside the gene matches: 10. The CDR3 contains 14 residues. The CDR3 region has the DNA TGTGCCGCCATAGGGACAGTCGGCACCGGGGAGCTGTTTTTT. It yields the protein CAAIGTVGTGELFF.

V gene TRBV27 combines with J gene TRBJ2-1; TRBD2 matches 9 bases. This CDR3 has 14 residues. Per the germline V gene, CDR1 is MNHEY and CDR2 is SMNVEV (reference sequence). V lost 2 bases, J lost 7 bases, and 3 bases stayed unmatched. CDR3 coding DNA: TGTGCCAGCAGTTTAAGGCGGGGGGGGAATGAGCAGTTCTTC. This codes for CASSLRRGGNEQFF.